The clone carrying this T cell receptor beta chain was detected once. Its antigen is unidentified. cDNA molecules carried unique molecular identifiers, and template switching added a universal primer site. TCRdb called the 5' RACE reads again in MiXCR, with one record for every CDR3 protein. The sample carries fewer than 550,000 distinct CDR3 sequences, 13% to 15% recorded once. These data come from a study of identical twins. Broader study findings: Models underestimated TCR alpha sharing (out-of-frame) in monozygotic twins.

This CDR3 has 14 residues. V lost 5 bases and J lost 5; bases outside the gene matches: 6. The germline CDR1 and CDR2 sequences are MNHNS and SASEGT. Another study also made use of these data, one on yellow fever vaccine responses in identical twins. According to that study: Among the twins, the vaccine T cell response reportedly seemed partly convergent and partly personalized.

This rearrangement joins TRBV6-1 to TRBJ2-7; TRBD1 matches 10 bases. The sequenced sample consisted of CD4+ T cells sorted from blood. This clonotype was obtained from a woman aged 18 to 35 in good health. For the CDR3, the DNA is TGTGCCAGCAGTCGGGACAGGGGACTAGACGAGCAGTACTTC. Translation: CASSRDRGLDEQYF.